A single sample is the source of the 19 T cell receptor beta chains below, sequenced in a study of shared clonotypes between healthy human individuals (dated by TCRdb to 2019 to 2021). Library generation was performed with the immunoSEQ multiplex PCR assay. TCRdb's version of the immuneACCESS table is confined to in-frame rearrangements and falls short of the full clone set. An unresolved V gene accounts for under half of the shortfall where checked; the remainder is of unknown origin. For this sample there are millions of clones; roughly 94% appear just once. Approximately 0.13% of the sample lies in the top ten. The sequencing input was naive CD4+ T cells sorted from blood. The intended sense of this specimen's cell subset or site label: CD45RA+ positively selected. Receptor source: a man aged 18 to 30 in good health.

Here the CDR3 reads CASSTGTLNQPQHF. CDR3 DNA sequence: TGTGCCAGCAGCACCGGGACCCTCAATCAGCCCCAGCATTTT. The V gene is TRBV9, the J gene TRBJ1-5, with D perhaps matching TRBD1 (5 bases). From germline, CDR1 is SGDLS and CDR2 YYNGEE. The CDR3 is 14 residues long. Trimming pared 4 bases from V and 3 bases from J, leaving 11 bases between.

Regarding this clone: Other DNA sequences of this sample code for an identical CDR3. The chain combines TRBV5-1 with TRBJ1-2, with D possibly TRBD1 on 5 matching bases. With 1 base removed from V and 4 bases from J, the gap between germline ends came to 8 bases. CDR1 and CDR2 from the germline V gene are SGHRS and YFSETQ. The CDR3 sequence is 13 residues long. The CDR3 nucleotides are TGCGCCAGCAGCTTGAGTGGGGGCTATGGCTACACCTTC. As protein: CASSLSGGYGYTF.

This clone was seen only once. V usage is TRBV6-5 and J usage is TRBJ2-7; a possible D gene is TRBD1 (6 bases). This CDR3 is built from 14 residues. CDR1 is MNHEY, CDR2 SVGAGI, per germline. The V gene lost 7 bases and the J gene lost 2 bases, with 15 bases spanning the gap. CDR3 coding DNA: TGTGCCAGCAAGAAGGACAGCGTTGCCTACGAGCAGTACTTC. Its translation: CASKKDSVAYEQYF.

The chain uses TRBV27 and TRBJ2-5, with TRBD2 matching over 10 bases. Germline CDR1 reads MNHEY; CDR2 reads SMNVEV (reference sequence). This CDR3 has 15 residues. V dropped 5 bases and J dropped 4; count of bases not matched to a gene: 7. DNA of the CDR3: TGTGCCAGCAGTCCGGGACTAGCGCACAGAGAGACCCAGTACTTC. Its translation is CASSPGLAHRETQYF.

This clone was counted a single time. This chain joins TRBV28 and TRBJ1-5, with 7 bases identical to TRBD1. J was trimmed by 5 bases and V by 6 bases; bases with no gene match: 7. This CDR3 contains 14 residues. Germline V CDR1 and CDR2: MDHEN, SYDVKM. As DNA, the CDR3 is TGTGCCAGCAGACCGGGACAGAATCATCAGCCCCAGCATTTT. This sequence encodes CASRPGQNHQPQHF.

The chain carries TRBV29-1 and TRBJ2-5, with D possibly matching TRBD2 (6 bases). Between the trimmed V and J ends, which lost 4 bases and 5 bases, there was a span of 11 bases. Germline V lookup: CDR1 SQVTM, CDR2 ANQGSEA. The CDR3 consists of 12 residues. CDR3 DNA sequence: TGCAGCGTTGTGGGTGCGGGGGAGACCCAGTACTTC. This sequence encodes CSVVGAGETQYF.

This chain uses TRBV27 with TRBJ1-1, with unresolved D. CDR3 length: 15 residues. Per germline, CDR1 MNHEY and CDR2 SMNVEV (reference sequence). Trimming removed 6 bases from V and 5 bases from J, with 19 bases in between. The CDR3 region has the DNA TGTGCCAGCAGCTCGGTACTCGCGTTAAATACTGAAGCTTTCTTT. Protein product: CASSSVLALNTEAFF.

The chain joins TRBV7-2 to TRBJ2-3, with TRBD2 identical over 14 bases. The junction had 6 bases not matched to a gene; V was cut back by 3 bases and J by 4 bases. Germline-derived CDR1 and CDR2 are SGHTA and FQGNSA. The length of the CDR3 is 17 residues. CDR3 amino acids: CASSFPGLAGGADTQYF. The CDR3 coding sequence is TGTGCCAGCAGCTTCCCAGGACTAGCGGGGGGAGCAGATACGCAGTATTTT. The entire variable domain, with the rest obtained from reference TRBV7-2 and TRBJ2-3, is as follows: GAGVSQSPSNKVTEKGKDVELRCDPISGHTALYWYRQSLGQGLEFLIYFQGNSAPDKSGLPSDRFSAERTGGSVSTLTIQRTQQEDSAVYLCASSFPGLAGGADTQYFGPGTRLTVL.

The rearrangement uses TRBV11-2 and TRBJ2-5; perhaps TRBD2 as D (5 bases). Germline CDR1 reads SGHAT; CDR2 reads FQNNGV. The CDR3 spans 15 residues. V lost 5 bases to trimming and J lost 4 bases, with 17 bases between them. Here the CDR3 reads CASSPPFGEGETQYF. The CDR3 nucleotides are TGTGCCAGCAGCCCTCCATTCGGGGAAGGAGAGACCCAGTACTTC. The variable domain in full, completed from reference TRBV11-2 and TRBJ2-5, reads EAGVAQSPRYKIIEKRQSVAFWCNPISGHATLYWYQQILGQGPKLLIQFQNNGVVDDSQLPKDRFSAERLKGVDSTLKIQPAKLEDSAVYLCASSPPFGEGETQYFGPGTRLLVL.

The chain carries TRBV4-1 and TRBJ1-1; 7 bases line up with TRBD1. The CDR3 totals 15 residues. Germline V gives CDR1 MGHRA, CDR2 YSYEKL. The V segment lost 6 bases and the J segment 3 bases; nucleotides outside the gene matches: 10. The CDR3 DNA follows: TGCGCCAGCAGAATTACAGGGGCCTTAGACACTGAAGCTTTCTTT. Protein product: CASRITGALDTEAFF.

The J gene is TRBJ2-7, the V gene TRBV28; 10 bases align to TRBD1. This CDR3 has 15 amino acids. With 6 bases clipped from V and 6 bases from J, the junction kept 11 bases outside the gene matches. The germline CDR1 and CDR2 sequences are MDHEN and SYDVKM. The CDR3 sequence: CASSPAGTGAGEQYF. CDR3 in DNA: TGTGCCAGCAGCCCGGCCGGGACAGGGGCAGGCGAGCAGTACTTC.

The V and J genes are TRBV5-6 and TRBJ1-2; 7 nucleotides align to TRBD1. The germline V gene encodes CDR1 SGHDT and CDR2 YYEEEE. V shed 8 bases and J 5 bases; nucleotides not matched to a gene: 9. There are 13 residues in the CDR3. CDR3 coding DNA: TGTGCCAGTGCGACAGGGAGGGGTTATGGCTACACCTTC. Its protein is CASATGRGYGYTF.

V is TRBV7-2 and J is TRBJ1-1, with D possibly being TRBD1 (5 bases). V was trimmed by 3 bases and J by 7 bases, leaving 12 bases between them. CDR3 size: 13 residues. Per germline, CDR1 SGHTA and CDR2 FQGNSA. DNA for the CDR3: TGTGCCAGCAGCTTCCCGGGACGGGGTGAAGCTTTCTTT. Amino acids: CASSFPGRGEAFF.

J is TRBJ1-4 and V is TRBV7-8; D uncertain. CDR1 is SGHVS, CDR2 FQNEAQ, per germline. The CDR3 totals 14 residues. Trimming removed 4 bases from V and 0 bases from J, with 6 bases in between. As DNA, the CDR3 is TGTGCCAGCAGCTCGATCACAACTAATGAAAAACTGTTTTTT. Its translation is CASSSITTNEKLFF.

This chain connects TRBV28 to TRBJ2-7; 9 bases map to TRBD1. Germline trimming cut 6 bases from V and 3 bases from J; bases unmatched to any gene: 12. Germline V gene sequence: CDR1 MDHEN, CDR2 SYDVKM. CDR3 size: 16 residues. As DNA, the CDR3 is TGTGCCAGCAGGGGCCTAGGTACGGACAGGGGCTACGAGCAGTACTTC. Its translation: CASRGLGTDRGYEQYF.

The rearrangement uses TRBV19 and TRBJ1-5, with no clear D. The CDR3 runs 15 residues. CDR1 is LNHDA, CDR2 SQIVND, per germline (reference sequence). V lost 6 bases and J lost 1, with 13 bases in between. CDR3 residues: CASRQGIKSNQPQHF. For the CDR3, the DNA is TGTGCCAGTAGGCAAGGTATTAAGAGCAATCAGCCCCAGCATTTT.

The rearrangement links TRBV5-1 to TRBJ1-6; the D is unclear. Trimming left V 4 bases short and J 0 bases short, with 23 bases between. CDR1 is SGHRS and CDR2 is YFSETQ in the germline V gene. The CDR3 runs to 20 residues. The CDR3 bases are TGCGCCAGCAGCCGGGCTTTAGGAGGTGCACAGAGCTCCTATAATTCACCCCTCCACTTT. This codes for CASSRALGGAQSSYNSPLHF.

This sequence joins TRBV28 and TRBJ2-7; the match to TRBD1 covers 11 bases. CDR3 length equals 18 residues. CDR1 MDHEN and CDR2 SYDVKM come from the germline V gene. With 4 bases clipped from V and 0 bases from J, the junction kept 11 bases outside the gene matches. Written as DNA, the CDR3 is TGTGCCAGCAGTTCCTACCCGGCGGGGACAGGGGGCTCCTACGAGCAGTACTTC. It encodes CASSSYPAGTGGSYEQYF.

The V call is TRBV7-2, the J call TRBJ2-7; D is possibly TRBD1 (6 bases). The V end lost 1 base, the J end lost 0 bases, and 13 bases lay between the germline ends. CDR1 SGHTA and CDR2 FQGNSA come from the germline V gene. The CDR3 covers 16 residues. The CDR3 coding sequence is TGTGCCAGCAGCTTAGGGGCCAGGGGACGCTCCTACGAGCAGTACTTC. It is translated as CASSLGARGRSYEQYF. Drawing the rest from reference TRBV7-2 and TRBJ2-7, the complete variable domain is GAGVSQSPSNKVTEKGKDVELRCDPISGHTALYWYRQSLGQGLEFLIYFQGNSAPDKSGLPSDRFSAERTGGSVSTLTIQRTQQEDSAVYLCASSLGARGRSYEQYFGPGTRLTVT.